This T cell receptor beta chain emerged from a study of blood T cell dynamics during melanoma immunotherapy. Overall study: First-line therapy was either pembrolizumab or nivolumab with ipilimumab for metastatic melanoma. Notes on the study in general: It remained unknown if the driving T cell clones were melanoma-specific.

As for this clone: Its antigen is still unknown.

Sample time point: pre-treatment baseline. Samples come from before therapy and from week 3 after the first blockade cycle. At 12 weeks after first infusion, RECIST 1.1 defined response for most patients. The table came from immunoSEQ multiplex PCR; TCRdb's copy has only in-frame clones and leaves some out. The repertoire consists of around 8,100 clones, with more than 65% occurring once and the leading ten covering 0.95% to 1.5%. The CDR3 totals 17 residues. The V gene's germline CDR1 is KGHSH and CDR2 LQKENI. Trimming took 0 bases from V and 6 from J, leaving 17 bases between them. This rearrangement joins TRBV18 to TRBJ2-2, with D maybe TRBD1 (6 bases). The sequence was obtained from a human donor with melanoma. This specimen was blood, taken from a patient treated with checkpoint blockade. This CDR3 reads CASSPPPRGGVAGELFF. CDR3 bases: TGTGCCAGCTCACCACCCCCCCGAGGGGGTGTTGCCGGGGAGCTGTTTTTT. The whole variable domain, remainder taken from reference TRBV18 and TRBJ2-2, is NAGVMQNPRHLVRRRGQEARLRCSPMKGHSHVYWYRQLPEEGLKFMVYLQKENIIDESGMPKERFSAEFPKEGPSILRIQQVVRGDSAAYFCASSPPPRGGVAGELFFGEGSRLTVL.